The 31 T cell receptor beta chains below all came from one sample that was sequenced in a study of technical replicates of blood from a handful of donors. Method: immunoSEQ multiplex PCR; TCRdb's copy keeps in-frame clones and lacks some. The sample holds roughly 80,000 clones; approximately 93% are singletons and the top ten take approximately 0.45%. The sequenced material came from T cells isolated from PBMCs. These receptors all stem from a human donor in good health.

CDR3 sequence: CASSRTDSQPQHF. The CDR3 nucleotides read TGTGCCAGCTCACGCACAGATTCTCAGCCCCAGCATTTT. This sequence joins TRBV18 and TRBJ1-5; D gene ambiguous. Germline V gene lookup returns CDR1 KGHSH and CDR2 LQKENI. The CDR3 contains 13 residues. Trimming removed 4 bases from V and 6 bases from J, with 10 bases in between.

The chain is built from TRBV7-9 and TRBJ2-2, with TRBD2 identical over 12 bases. Germline trimming cut 5 bases from V and 4 bases from J; bases unmatched to any gene: 11. Germline V gene data show CDR1 as SEHNR and CDR2 as FQNEAQ (reference sequence). The CDR3 loop spans 18 amino acids. The CDR3 DNA follows: TGTGCCAGCAGCCCCGACCTAACTAGCGGGAGGTTCACCGGGGAGCTGTTTTTT. This gives the protein CASSPDLTSGRFTGELFF.

This clone turned up a few times. This chain connects TRBV25-1 to TRBJ1-1, with D unresolved. The V end was cut by 2 bases, the J end by 6 bases, with 10 bases between. Germline V gene lookup returns CDR1 MGHDK and CDR2 SYGVNS. CDR3 length equals 13 residues. The CDR3 sequence: CASSEGGEAEAFF. For the CDR3, the DNA is TGTGCCAGCAGTGAAGGCGGGGAAGCTGAAGCTTTCTTT.

This clone is a singleton in its sample. The V and J genes are TRBV7-9 and TRBJ2-7; 8 bases fit TRBD1. CDR3 length equals 16 residues. Trimming took 5 bases from V and 6 from J; bases not matched to a gene: 15. Germline assignment: CDR1 SEHNR and CDR2 FQNEAQ (reference sequence). The CDR3 reads CASSRRVGQEGPEQYF. DNA for the CDR3: TGTGCCAGCAGCCGGCGGGTGGGACAGGAGGGTCCCGAGCAGTACTTC.

J is TRBJ2-7 and V is TRBV6-4; D unclear. V was shortened by 4 bases and J by 6 bases, with 16 bases between the two germline ends. The germline V gene has CDR1 MRHNA and CDR2 SNTAGT. This CDR3 is 14 amino acids long. The CDR3 DNA reads as TGTGCCAGCAGTGCCATGCGCCTCACCCCCGAGCAGTACTTC. It yields the protein CASSAMRLTPEQYF.

The rearrangement links TRBV5-8 to TRBJ2-5, with 12 bases lining up with TRBD2. Germline assignment: CDR1 SGHTS and CDR2 YDEGEE. The CDR3 is 14 amino acids. J gave up 4 bases and V 4 bases, and 2 bases lay outside the gene matches. The DNA for the CDR3 is TGTGCCAGCAGCACGGGACTAGCGGGAGAGACCCAGTACTTC. It translates to CASSTGLAGETQYF.

This sequence joins TRBV6-6 and TRBJ2-1; D might be TRBD2 (6 bases). The germline gives CDR1 MNHNY, CDR2 SVGAGI (reference sequence). The V gene lost 0 bases and the J gene lost 6 bases, with 15 bases spanning the gap. The CDR3 extends over 16 amino acids. The CDR3 here is CASSYSPGGPFNEQFF. DNA for the CDR3: TGTGCCAGCAGTTACTCCCCTGGAGGGCCGTTCAATGAGCAGTTCTTC.

The V gene is TRBV7-9, the J gene TRBJ2-1, with D perhaps TRBD2 (6 bases). CDR3 length: 15 amino acids. Looked up from germline, CDR1 is SEHNR and CDR2 is FQNEAQ (reference sequence). V lost 1 base, J lost 8 bases, and 15 bases lay in between. CDR3 coding DNA: TGTGCCAGCAGCTTAGTGGGGGGACCCAGTGATGAGCAGTTCTTC. This sequence encodes CASSLVGGPSDEQFF.

The chain employs TRBV14 and TRBJ2-2; a weak D match, TRBD2 (5 bases). Per germline, CDR1 SGHDN and CDR2 FVKESK. The CDR3 runs 18 residues. V lost 1 base and J lost 3, with 18 bases in between. In DNA, the CDR3 is TGTGCCAGCAGCCAAGCTTATAGGAGGCCCGGGGACACCGGGGAGCTGTTTTTT. Residues: CASSQAYRRPGDTGELFF.

The V call is TRBV28, the J call TRBJ2-1; 7 bases are shared with TRBD2. Germline CDR1 reads MDHEN; CDR2 reads SYDVKM. The CDR3 consists of 15 residues. V was clipped by 5 bases and J by 2 bases; unmatched bases: 6. CDR3 in amino acids: CASSLMTSPYNEQFF. CDR3 DNA: TGTGCCAGCAGTCTAATGACTAGCCCCTACAATGAGCAGTTCTTC.

The rearrangement uses TRBV25-1 and TRBJ2-1, with 11 bases lining up with TRBD2. V lost 1 base, J lost 5 bases, and 4 bases stayed unmatched. The CDR3 runs 16 residues. Germline CDR1 is MGHDK and CDR2 is SYGVNS. The CDR3 nucleotides read TGTGCCAGCAGTGAATTGACTAGCGGGAACAACAATGAGCAGTTCTTC. It encodes CASSELTSGNNNEQFF.

The chain uses TRBV4-1 and TRBJ2-5; 10 bases line up with TRBD2. V was clipped by 4 bases and J by 2 bases; unmatched bases: 13. CDR1 and CDR2 from the germline V gene are MGHRA and YSYEKL. CDR3 size: 18 residues. This CDR3 reads CASSPLTSGERVQETQYF. The CDR3 DNA is TGCGCCAGCAGCCCGCTAACTAGCGGGGAGAGAGTTCAAGAGACCCAGTACTTC.

Only one count was recorded for this clone. The genes are TRBV5-6 and TRBJ2-7; tentative D call: TRBD1 (5 bases). Germline CDR1 SGHDT, CDR2 YYEEEE. CDR3 length: 15 amino acids. The V end lost 2 bases, the J end lost 3 bases, and 15 bases lay between the germline ends. The CDR3 nucleotides are TGTGCCAGCAGCTTTTCATCAGGGCAGTACTACGAGCAGTACTTC. Translated, it gives CASSFSSGQYYEQYF.

This CDR3 reads CASSLEGQGRREQYF. The DNA for the CDR3 is TGCGCCAGCAGCTTGGAAGGGCAGGGGCGAAGGGAGCAGTACTTC. The chain uses TRBV5-1 and TRBJ2-7, with a possible D match to TRBD1 (6 bases). The germline V and J ends were trimmed by 0 bases and 7 bases, with 17 bases remaining between them. CDR1 is SGHRS, CDR2 YFSETQ, per germline. The CDR3 loop spans 15 amino acids.

A single count supports this clone. The genes are TRBV5-8 and TRBJ2-3; TRBD2 agrees at 7 bases. Germline values: CDR1 SGHTS, CDR2 YDEGEE. This CDR3 is 15 amino acids long. V was pared by 0 bases and J by 4 bases, with 5 bases of the junction left unmatched. In DNA form, the CDR3 reads TGTGCCAGCAGCTTGGTGGTTGGACTAGCAGATACGCAGTATTTT. Amino acid sequence: CASSLVVGLADTQYF. The variable domain in full, completed from reference TRBV5-8 and TRBJ2-3, reads EAGVTQSPTHLIKTRGQQATLRCSPISGHTSVYWYQQALGLGLQFLLWYDEGEERNRGNFPPRFSGRQFPNYSSELNVNALELEDSALYLCASSLVVGLADTQYFGPGTRLTVL.

The rearrangement links TRBV19 to TRBJ1-2; 7 positions match TRBD1. This CDR3 is 17 amino acids long. J gave up 0 bases and V 5 bases, and 12 bases lay outside the gene matches. CDR1 LNHDA and CDR2 SQIVND come from the germline V gene (reference sequence). The CDR3 bases are TGTGCCAGTAGTTTCTTCGGGACAGAGGGAGCTAACTATGGCTACACCTTC. Its translation: CASSFFGTEGANYGYTF.

The chain has TRBV5-1 and TRBJ2-5; 12 positions agree with TRBD2. This CDR3 has 16 amino acids. J gave up 5 bases and V 6 bases, and 11 bases lay outside the gene matches. Germline values: CDR1 SGHRS, CDR2 YFSETQ. In nucleotides, the CDR3 is TGCGCCAGCACCCCGCTGCAGACTAGCGGGAGCGAGACCCAGTACTTC. It yields the protein CASTPLQTSGSETQYF.

The J gene is TRBJ2-4, the V gene TRBV27; D is perhaps TRBD2 (5 bases). Per germline, CDR1 MNHEY and CDR2 SMNVEV (reference sequence). This CDR3 contains 13 residues. V lost 0 bases and J 8 bases, leaving 8 bases between the germline ends. CDR3 bases: TGTGCCAGCAGTTTATCGAGGAGGCACATTCAGTACTTC. This sequence encodes CASSLSRRHIQYF.

This clone was observed a few times. V is TRBV9 and J is TRBJ1-1; perhaps TRBD1 as D (6 bases). This CDR3 region has 14 residues. Germline-derived CDR1 and CDR2 are SGDLS and YYNGEE. V dropped 2 bases and J dropped 4 bases, with 12 bases sitting between them. CDR3: CASSVSIRGTEAFF. DNA for the CDR3: TGTGCCAGCAGCGTGTCGATCAGGGGCACTGAAGCTTTCTTT.

The rearrangement uses TRBV11-2 and TRBJ2-3; TRBD1 matches at 10 bases. V was clipped by 5 bases and J by 3 bases; unmatched bases: 5. Germline V lookup: CDR1 SGHAT, CDR2 FQNNGV. CDR3 size: 15 residues. The CDR3 sequence: CASSMGQGRTDTQYF. The CDR3 nucleotides are TGTGCCAGCAGCATGGGACAGGGGCGGACAGATACGCAGTATTTT.

The chain has TRBV15 and TRBJ1-4, with D perhaps matching TRBD1 (6 bases). The CDR3 sequence is 15 residues long. V lost 3 bases and J 0 bases, leaving 8 bases between the germline ends. The germline V gene encodes CDR1 LNHNV and CDR2 YYDKDF (reference sequence). The CDR3 loop reads CATSRGQATNEKLFF. In nucleotides, the CDR3 is TGTGCCACCAGCAGGGGACAAGCAACTAATGAAAAACTGTTTTTT.

The rearrangement links TRBV4-3 to TRBJ2-7; TRBD2 matches at 7 bases. This CDR3 region has 14 residues. Trimming at V came to 4 bases and at J to 3 bases, leaving 6 bases not matched to a gene. Germline CDR1 reads LGHNA; CDR2 reads YSLEER. CDR3 loop: CASSPSGTLYEQYF. As DNA, the CDR3 is TGCGCCAGCAGCCCAAGCGGGACTCTCTACGAGCAGTACTTC.

This chain links TRBV10-3 with TRBJ2-1, with TRBD1 matching 8 bases. V was clipped by 7 bases and J by 0 bases; unmatched bases: 8. Looked up from germline, CDR1 is ENHRY and CDR2 is SYGVKD. This CDR3 is 16 amino acids long. CDR3 region: CAITGQGKGSYNEQFF. As DNA, the CDR3 is TGTGCCATCACCGGACAGGGAAAAGGCTCCTACAATGAGCAGTTCTTC.

The chain combines TRBV10-1 with TRBJ2-1; 13 bases are shared with TRBD2. The length of the CDR3 is 14 residues. Germline CDR1 is WNHNN and CDR2 is SYGVQD (reference sequence). V was clipped by 3 bases and J by 9 bases; unmatched bases: 2. Here the CDR3 reads CASSDRLAGGEQFF. The CDR3 coding sequence is TGCGCCAGCAGTGACAGACTAGCGGGAGGTGAGCAGTTCTTC.

The chain has TRBV25-1 and TRBJ1-1; weak D call: TRBD1 (5 bases). The CDR3 sequence is 14 residues long. V gave up 6 bases and J gave up 5 bases, with 16 bases separating them. The V gene's germline CDR1 is MGHDK and CDR2 SYGVNS. The CDR3 DNA sequence: TGTGCCAGCAGCCAGACCATTCAGGGAACTGAAGCTTTCTTT. It is translated as CASSQTIQGTEAFF.

This rearrangement joins TRBV9 to TRBJ2-1; D is unclear. Germline CDR1 and CDR2: SGDLS and YYNGEE. V gave up 7 bases and J gave up 2 bases, with 7 bases separating them. This CDR3 is built from 12 residues. DNA of the CDR3: TGTGCCAGCGGTGAGGCCTACAATGAGCAGTTCTTC. It yields the protein CASGEAYNEQFF.

This chain connects TRBV6-1 to TRBJ2-5; TRBD1 matches at 8 bases. The junction had 15 bases not matched to a gene; V was cut back by 4 bases and J by 5 bases. Germline V lookup: CDR1 MNHNS, CDR2 SASEGT. The CDR3 totals 17 residues. The CDR3 nucleotides read TGTGCCAGCAGTGGGCGCGACAGGGGTTTACGGCGTGAGACCCAGTACTTC. Protein sequence: CASSGRDRGLRRETQYF.

In this sample, this clone turned up a few times. This chain's CDR3 is CSVVGTSEAFF. DNA of the CDR3: TGCAGCGTGGTAGGGACATCCGAAGCTTTCTTT. The V and J genes are TRBV29-1 and TRBJ1-1; TRBD1 is a possible D gene (6 bases). CDR1 is SQVTM and CDR2 is ANQGSEA in the germline V gene. The V end lost 6 bases, the J end lost 8 bases, and 13 bases lay between the germline ends. The length of the CDR3 is 11 residues. The full variable domain, completed using reference TRBV29-1 and TRBJ1-1, is SAVISQKPSRDICQRGTSLTIQCQVDSQVTMMFWYRQQPGQSLTLIATANQGSEATYESGFVIDKFPISRPNLTFSTLTVSNMSPEDSSIYLCSVVGTSEAFFGQGTRLTVV.

The chain recombines TRBV30 with TRBJ1-3; unclear D gene. Trimming removed 0 bases at V and 5 bases at J, with 8 bases between. Germline CDR1 is GTSNPN and CDR2 is SVGIG (reference sequence). The CDR3 covers 13 residues. The chain's CDR3 is CAWSVALRNTIYF. The CDR3 bases are TGTGCCTGGAGTGTAGCACTGCGAAACACCATATATTTT.

V and J are TRBV7-9 and TRBJ2-7; D gene ambiguous. The CDR3 loop spans 12 amino acids. Germline values: CDR1 SEHNR, CDR2 FQNEAQ (reference sequence). Trimming pared 0 bases from V and 6 bases from J, leaving 6 bases between. CDR3 amino acids: CASSLASPEQYF. The CDR3 DNA sequence: TGTGCCAGCAGCTTAGCTAGCCCCGAGCAGTACTTC.

The gene calls are TRBV4-3 and TRBJ2-1; tentative D call: TRBD2 (5 bases). CDR3 length: 15 amino acids. V was cut by 2 bases and J by 4 bases, with 12 bases left in between. CDR1 is LGHNA and CDR2 is YSLEER in the germline V gene. CDR3 sequence: CASSQLLGPYNEQFF. The CDR3 DNA follows: TGCGCCAGCAGCCAACTACTAGGGCCTTACAATGAGCAGTTCTTC.